This record concerns one T cell receptor beta chain sequence. Antigen: not known. Trimming pared 5 bases from V and 4 bases from J, leaving 9 bases between. Per the germline V gene, CDR1 is MDHEN and CDR2 is SYDVKM. This CDR3 contains 13 residues. Treatment defined: about 20 received Ad26.COV2.S at low or high dose, single or two shots; several received placebo; per-sample allocation not given. Following the first vaccine or placebo injection, samples were taken on day 63. At a Boston site, the person donating was an adult of 18-55 years. This sample stems from a study of Ad26.COV2.S vaccination and SARS-CoV-2 variants. Study details: Donor was one of the participants in the Ad26.COV2.S arm of the COV1001 trial. By the intramuscular route, Ad26.COV2.S was given once, or twice 56 days apart. Study-wide points: While placebo recipients had lower spike-specific TCR breadth, vaccine recipients had more.

Method: immunoSEQ multiplex PCR; TCRdb's copy keeps in-frame clones and lacks some. This table has approximately 460,000 clones, 70% to 90% appearing once. This TCR was recovered from a person between 18 and 65 years old who received the Ad26.COV2.S COVID-19 vaccine or a placebo. J is TRBJ2-4 and V is TRBV28, with D unresolved. Sample: peripheral blood, taken in a trial of Ad26.COV2.S vaccine versus placebo. The CDR3 DNA follows: TGTGCCAGCAGTGGGATTTTTAAAAACATTCAGTACTTC. Protein product: CASSGIFKNIQYF.